Listed here is a single T cell receptor beta chain. Its target is unknown. Trimming stripped 1 base from V and 16 bases from J, with 11 bases between. CDR3 length equals 11 residues. In germline, CDR1 is GTSNPN, CDR2 SVGIG (reference sequence). The data stem from a study of T cell responses to AZD1222 COVID-19 vaccine. Study results and limitations: Clonal diversity was possibly underestimated; the donors were predominantly white British and more often female.

TCRdb's copy holds only in-frame clones and misses some; the assay was immunoSEQ multiplex PCR. The table shows about 86,000 clones, with more than 70% occurring only once. Second-dose recipients at about 4 or about 12 weeks were treated as one pooled group. This sample comprised peripheral blood, obtained 28 days after the second AZD1222 dose. This TCR came from an adult who received the AZD1222 COVID-19 vaccine. V and J are TRBV30 and TRBJ1-6; D unresolved. For the CDR3, the DNA is TGTGCCTGGAGTGACGGGAGAGGGCTCCACTTT. Its protein product is CAWSDGRGLHF.